Each of the 25 T cell receptor beta chains below was sequenced from the same sample in a study of T-cell memory formation after mild COVID-19. TCRdb processed the 5' RACE reads anew with MiXCR; each CDR3 protein has one entry. The sample gives about 160,000 distinct CDR3 sequences, about a third of which show up once; more than 10% is in the top ten. Sequenced input: PBMCs or a T cell subset sorted from them (not recorded which). Source of these receptors: an adult woman who had mild COVID-19 (a few samples of this study predate the infection). Cell type and time point are not known.

This clonotype was seen a few times. This chain links TRBV4-2 with TRBJ2-1; TRBD2 aligns across 13 bases. The length of the CDR3 is 15 residues. Germline V gene data show CDR1 as LGHNA and CDR2 as YNFKEQ. With V trimmed by 3 bases and J by 10 bases, 6 bases remained unmatched. The chain's CDR3 is CASSQTSGGNGEQFF. In nucleotides, the CDR3 is TGTGCCAGCAGCCAGACTAGCGGGGGGAACGGGGAGCAGTTCTTC.

This chain uses TRBV7-3 with TRBJ1-1; D unresolved. With 1 base removed from V and 6 bases from J, the gap between germline ends came to 12 bases. This CDR3 region has 14 residues. Germline V gene sequence: CDR1 SGHTA, CDR2 FQGTGA. Here the CDR3 reads CASSLIPSLSEAFF. The CDR3 nucleotides are TGTGCCAGCAGCTTAATACCGAGTTTATCTGAAGCTTTCTTT.

This chain uses TRBV12-3 or TRBV12-4 with TRBJ2-7, with a weak D call TRBD1 (5 bases). V gave up 3 bases and J gave up 2 bases, with 11 bases separating them. The CDR3 covers 14 residues. The CDR3 protein is CASSLTEDPYEQYF. The CDR3 nucleotides are TGTGCCAGCAGTTTGACAGAGGATCCCTACGAGCAGTACTTC.

This clonotype showed up just a few times. CDR3 in DNA: TGTGCCAGCAGCTGGGACTCCTACTACAATGAGCAGTTCTTC. Its translation is CASSWDSYYNEQFF. The chain employs TRBV14 and TRBJ2-1; D is possibly TRBD2 (6 bases). V was cut by 5 bases and J by 3 bases, with 11 bases left in between. Germline loops: CDR1 SGHDN, CDR2 FVKESK. The CDR3 extends over 14 amino acids.

This clonotype was observed a handful of times. V usage is TRBV7-9 and J usage is TRBJ2-5, with D possibly matching TRBD2 (6 bases). With 1 base removed from V and 2 bases from J, the gap between germline ends came to 14 bases. Germline assignment: CDR1 SEHNR and CDR2 FQNEAQ (reference sequence). The CDR3 extends over 16 amino acids. The CDR3 here is CASSLVGGTDQETQYF. The CDR3 coding sequence is TGTGCCAGCAGCTTAGTCGGGGGAACGGATCAAGAGACCCAGTACTTC.

This chain connects TRBV19 to TRBJ2-1, with 7 nucleotides matching TRBD1. Trimming cost V 3 bases and J 8 bases; bases outside gene matches: 10. This CDR3 is 15 amino acids long. Germline loops: CDR1 LNHDA, CDR2 SQIVND (reference sequence). In nucleotides, the CDR3 is TGTGCCAGTAGTATCGGGACAGTGGTTATTGATGAGCAGTTCTTC. Its translation: CASSIGTVVIDEQFF.

V gene TRBV2 combines with J gene TRBJ2-4; D ambiguous. The CDR3 consists of 14 residues. Trimming took off 2 bases at V and 0 bases at J, with 5 bases between the two ends. Germline-derived CDR1 and CDR2 are SNHLY and FYNNEI. The CDR3 spells CASSEHLAKNIQYF. CDR3 DNA: TGTGCCAGCAGTGAACACCTAGCCAAAAACATTCAGTACTTC.

A single count supports this clonotype. This sequence joins TRBV27 and TRBJ2-3, with TRBD1 identical over 7 bases. The CDR3 totals 14 residues. V dropped 6 bases and J dropped 4; count of bases not matched to a gene: 7. Germline V CDR1 and CDR2: MNHEY, SMNVEV (reference sequence). The DNA of the CDR3 is TGTGCCAGCAGCCGAAGACAGGGCGCAGATACGCAGTATTTT. Protein sequence: CASSRRQGADTQYF.

The rearrangement uses TRBV7-3 and TRBJ2-3, with D uncertain. CDR1 is SGHTA, CDR2 FQGTGA, per germline. V lost 0 bases, J lost 1 base, and 8 bases lay in between. There are 15 residues in the CDR3. Here the CDR3 DNA reads TGTGCCAGCAGCTTAACAGTGGATCGCACAGATACGCAGTATTTT. Amino acid sequence: CASSLTVDRTDTQYF.

As DNA, the CDR3 is TGTGCCAGCAGTTCCCGACTAGCGGTAGGCTCCTACAATGAGCAGTTCTTC. It codes for CASSSRLAVGSYNEQFF. The chain joins TRBV27 to TRBJ2-1; TRBD2 matches at 9 bases. Germline CDR1 MNHEY, CDR2 SMNVEV (reference sequence). This CDR3 has 17 residues. V was clipped by 4 bases and J by 0 bases; unmatched bases: 7.

V usage is TRBV5-1 and J usage is TRBJ2-2, with 7 bases lining up with TRBD2. V lost 4 bases and J lost 5; bases outside the gene matches: 8. CDR1 SGHRS and CDR2 YFSETQ come from the germline V gene. CDR3 length equals 15 residues. The CDR3 DNA follows: TGCGCCAGCAGCCCAACCTGGGAGGGGACCGGGGAGCTGTTTTTT. This codes for CASSPTWEGTGELFF.

The V and J genes are TRBV30 and TRBJ2-1; 9 nucleotides match TRBD2. This CDR3 region has 16 residues. The V segment lost 2 bases and the J segment 8 bases; nucleotides outside the gene matches: 13. Germline assignment: CDR1 GTSNPN and CDR2 SVGIG (reference sequence). The CDR3 DNA reads TGTGCCTGGAGTCTGCCATCGGGCGGGAGGGCCGATGAGCAGTTCTTC. Its protein is CAWSLPSGGRADEQFF.

This clonotype was observed a handful of times. This chain uses TRBV12-3 or TRBV12-4 with TRBJ1-2, with D possibly being TRBD1 (5 bases). Trimming pared 6 bases from V and 7 bases from J, leaving 9 bases between. CDR3 length: 11 amino acids. CDR3 DNA sequence: TGTGCCAGCAGCGGGAGGGGTGGCTACACCTTC. Translating it yields CASSGRGGYTF.

V usage is TRBV12-3 or TRBV12-4 and J usage is TRBJ1-1; a possible D gene is TRBD1 (5 bases). This CDR3 comprises 15 residues. V lost 7 bases to trimming and J lost 8 bases, with 23 bases between them. The CDR3 here is CASTLTGRGANEAFF. The DNA for the CDR3 is TGTGCCAGCACCCTTACCGGTCGCGGGGCAAACGAAGCTTTCTTT.

The chain has TRBV20-1 and TRBJ1-6; TRBD1 is a possible D gene (5 bases). This CDR3 has 17 residues. Germline V gene sequence: CDR1 DFQATT, CDR2 SNEGSKA (reference sequence). V lost 5 bases, J lost 2 bases, and 19 bases lay in between. The CDR3: CSASLGGRGTYNSPLHF. The CDR3 coding sequence is TGCAGTGCTTCCCTGGGGGGAAGGGGAACCTATAATTCACCCCTCCACTTT.

The chain is built from TRBV18 and TRBJ2-5; 9 bases agree with TRBD1. This CDR3 is built from 14 residues. Per the germline V gene, CDR1 is KGHSH and CDR2 is LQKENI. The V gene end was trimmed by 3 bases and the J gene end by 5 bases; junction bases not matched to a gene: 4. The CDR3 coding sequence is TGTGCCAGCTCACCTGGACAGGGGAGGGAGACCCAGTACTTC. Its protein product is CASSPGQGRETQYF.

This clonotype was detected only a few times. The chain combines TRBV20-1 with TRBJ2-2, with TRBD2 identical over 9 bases. The CDR3 runs 17 residues. V was clipped by 0 bases and J by 4 bases; unmatched bases: 9. Germline CDR1 is DFQATT and CDR2 is SNEGSKA (reference sequence). CDR3 residues: CSARESPLAGPTGELFF. CDR3 DNA: TGCAGTGCTAGAGAGTCTCCCCTAGCGGGGCCCACCGGGGAGCTGTTTTTT.

This clonotype appeared a few times. V gene TRBV5-1 combines with J gene TRBJ2-3, with D maybe TRBD2 (6 bases). Germline V CDR1 and CDR2: SGHRS, YFSETQ. Between the trimmed V and J ends, which lost 0 bases and 5 bases, there was a span of 10 bases. The CDR3 extends over 14 amino acids. The chain's CDR3 is CASSLVGRGDTQYF. CDR3 DNA: TGCGCCAGCAGCTTGGTGGGGCGGGGAGATACGCAGTATTTT.

The sample holds a few counts of this clonotype. This chain uses TRBV7-2 with TRBJ2-3; D is possibly TRBD1 (6 bases). The CDR3 runs 15 residues. Germline-derived CDR1 and CDR2 are SGHTA and FQGNSA. V lost 5 bases, J lost 0 bases, and 12 bases lay in between. The CDR3: CASSQYRVSTDTQYF. The CDR3 DNA reads TGTGCCAGCAGCCAGTACAGGGTTAGCACAGATACGCAGTATTTT.

In this sample, this clonotype turned up once. This chain uses TRBV29-1 with TRBJ1-4, with 7 bases identical to TRBD1. Germline V gives CDR1 SQVTM, CDR2 ANQGSEA. The CDR3 length is 13 residues. The V segment lost 6 bases and the J segment 6 bases; nucleotides outside the gene matches: 7. CDR3 sequence: CSVVRGADEKLFF. The CDR3 DNA reads as TGCAGCGTGGTCAGGGGGGCAGATGAAAAACTGTTTTTT.

In its sample, this clonotype was seen a few times. The chain links TRBV12-3 or TRBV12-4 to TRBJ2-1, with D possibly being TRBD1 or TRBD2 (5 bases each). This CDR3 region has 14 residues. V was pared by 2 bases and J by 5 bases, with 10 bases between. The CDR3 reads CASSLFGDDNEQFF. The CDR3, as DNA: TGTGCCAGCAGTTTATTCGGGGACGACAATGAGCAGTTCTTC.

The rearrangement uses TRBV6-5 and TRBJ2-3; TRBD2 aligns across 15 bases. The length of the CDR3 is 19 residues. In germline, CDR1 is MNHEY, CDR2 SVGAGI. The V gene end was trimmed by 0 bases and the J gene end by 2 bases; junction bases not matched to a gene: 6. CDR3 in amino acids: CASSYSGTSGRHPTDTQYF. The CDR3 nucleotides are TGTGCCAGCAGTTACTCCGGGACTAGCGGGAGGCACCCCACAGATACGCAGTATTTT.

The chain uses TRBV4-3 and TRBJ1-3; 10 bases map to TRBD1. Unmatched junction bases numbered 6, after V lost 2 bases and J lost 8 bases. CDR1 and CDR2 from the germline V gene are LGHNA and YSLEER. The CDR3 extends over 15 amino acids. CDR3: CASSQTSGTGDTIYF. CDR3 nucleotides: TGCGCCAGCAGCCAAACTTCCGGGACAGGGGACACCATATATTTT.

This chain uses TRBV7-2 with TRBJ2-1, with unresolved D. Germline CDR1 SGHTA, CDR2 FQGNSA. V shed 4 bases and J shed 0 bases, with 22 bases lying between them. This CDR3 region has 19 residues. This CDR3 is CASSSHPPSTTYSYNEQFF. CDR3 DNA sequence: TGTGCCAGCAGCTCCCACCCTCCCTCTACTACCTACTCCTACAATGAGCAGTTCTTC.

V and J are TRBV7-8 and TRBJ2-7; D is uncertain. The CDR3 is made up of 13 amino acids. Trimming left V 5 bases short and J 3 bases short, with 11 bases between. Germline assignment: CDR1 SGHVS and CDR2 FQNEAQ. CDR3 DNA sequence: TGTGCCAGCAGCCCGGAACCGGGCTACGAGCAGTACTTC. This codes for CASSPEPGYEQYF.